This T cell receptor beta chain was recovered during a study of blood T cell repertoires in COVID-19. On the study more broadly: Samples came from the United States, Italy and Spain, spanning acute and convalescent COVID-19. In each case, the material was cDNA or gDNA derived from T cells, B-cell-depleted T cells, or PBMCs.

As processed by the authors: By means of reference gene primer amplification, nucleated cell counts were estimated. Here immunoSEQ multiplex PCR was the method, and the copy in TCRdb shows in-frame clones only, minus some. V and J calls plus clone size are reproduced from that table; the DNA served to infer D and trimming. The table has 6,500 to 8,500 clones, around 79% seen once; the top ten hold 17%. Trimming pared 2 bases from V and 2 bases from J, leaving 12 bases between. Germline values: CDR1 SNHLY, CDR2 FYNNEI. This CDR3 region has 15 residues. There are a few counts of this clone. Sequencing used peripheral blood. This sequence originates from a human donor in a cohort sampled during active COVID-19. V usage is TRBV2 and J usage is TRBJ2-5; tentative D call: TRBD1 (6 bases). The chain's CDR3 is CASSEIDRTQETQYF. As DNA, the CDR3 is TGTGCCAGCAGTGAAATTGACAGGACTCAAGAGACCCAGTACTTC.